This T cell receptor (beta chain) was sequenced in a study of T cells after yellow fever vaccination. Whole-study findings and limits: Weaker, the secondary response peaked sooner, at day 5 versus 15. Contaminants from the bulk population, in the form of abundant clonotypes, could be found in FACS-sorted repertoires.

TCRdb re-called the 5' RACE reads with MiXCR, one entry per CDR3 protein. The data show just under 600,000 distinct CDR3 sequences, with 13% seen just once and about 14% held by the top ten. There are a few counts of this clonotype. No antigen is known for it. The V gene end was trimmed by 4 bases and the J gene end by 2 bases; junction bases not matched to a gene: 5. Germline V lookup: CDR1 LNHNV, CDR2 YYDKDF (reference sequence). CDR3 length: 15 residues. This specimen consisted of PBMCs, obtained on the day of the yellow fever booster vaccination. The clonotype was recovered from a man aged 25 to 40 who received the YFV17D yellow fever vaccine. V is TRBV15 and J is TRBJ2-3; 8 positions agree with TRBD2. The CDR3 nucleotides are TGTGCCACCAGCACCCGGGGGGGTTTCACAGATACGCAGTATTTT. It encodes CATSTRGGFTDTQYF.